The 30 T cell receptor beta chains in this list originate from one sample, sequenced in a study of T cell responses to AZD1222 COVID-19 vaccine. TCRdb's copy holds only in-frame clones and misses some; the assay was immunoSEQ multiplex PCR. Of 150,000 to 200,000 clones listed, 85% to 90% were seen once; the top ten hold 1.5% to 2%. The sequenced sample was peripheral blood, obtained on day 0 of AZD1222 vaccination. Source of these receptors: an adult in good health.

The chain employs TRBV28 and TRBJ2-7; D may be TRBD1 (6 bases). The CDR3 runs 15 residues. V was pared by 4 bases and J by 0 bases, with 13 bases between. Germline CDR1 MDHEN, CDR2 SYDVKM. The CDR3 reads CASSSPGQSSYEQYF. The CDR3 nucleotides are TGTGCCAGCAGTTCCCCGGGACAAAGCTCCTACGAGCAGTACTTC.

This clone was seen only once. The chain has TRBV6-5 and TRBJ1-6; 7 bases match TRBD1. This CDR3 comprises 13 residues. Germline V gene lookup returns CDR1 MNHEY and CDR2 SVGAGI. The V segment lost 6 bases and the J segment 10 bases; nucleotides outside the gene matches: 6. The CDR3 is CASSSDRDSPLHF. The CDR3 DNA reads as TGTGCCAGCAGCTCCGACAGGGACTCACCCCTCCACTTT.

The V call is TRBV4-2, the J call TRBJ2-1; either TRBD1 or TRBD2 may fit D (5 bases each). Germline V lookup: CDR1 LGHNA, CDR2 YNFKEQ. This CDR3 comprises 15 residues. V was pared by 4 bases and J by 6 bases, with 16 bases between. CDR3 in DNA: TGTGCCAGCAGCCCCCCGCTAGGGGAGAGCAATGAGCAGTTCTTC. It codes for CASSPPLGESNEQFF.

This chain connects TRBV7-3 to TRBJ1-2; D unclear. The V end lost 4 bases, the J end lost 4 bases, and 16 bases lay between the germline ends. CDR1 is SGHTA, CDR2 FQGTGA, per germline. The CDR3 runs 15 residues. The CDR3 reads CASSSKHHLSYGYTF. The CDR3 region has the DNA TGTGCCAGCAGCTCTAAACACCATTTGAGCTATGGCTACACCTTC.

The chain joins TRBV24-1 to TRBJ1-2; D uncertain. CDR3 length: 13 residues. V lost 2 bases, J lost 3 bases, and 6 bases lay in between. Germline-derived CDR1 and CDR2 are KGHDR and SFDVKD. In DNA form, the CDR3 reads TGTGCCACCAGTGATTCCACTCACTATGGCTACACCTTC. Translated, it gives CATSDSTHYGYTF.

The chain links TRBV7-9 to TRBJ1-1, with 10 bases that match TRBD1. The germline gives CDR1 SEHNR, CDR2 FQNEAQ (reference sequence). This CDR3 is 15 amino acids long. V lost 7 bases, J lost 4 bases, and 9 bases stayed unmatched. In DNA, the CDR3 is TGTGCCAGCATTCCTCCCGGGACAGGGGCCACTGAAGCTTTCTTT. Its translation is CASIPPGTGATEAFF.

V is TRBV6-5 and J is TRBJ2-2; tentative D call: TRBD1 (6 bases). The germline V and J ends were trimmed by 2 bases and 1 base, with 11 bases remaining between them. The germline V gene encodes CDR1 MNHEY and CDR2 SVGAGI. This CDR3 has 16 amino acids. Here the CDR3 DNA reads TGTGCCAGCAGTTACCGAAAGACAGGGAACACCGGGGAGCTGTTTTTT. Translation: CASSYRKTGNTGELFF.

This clone occurred once. V usage is TRBV5-1 and J usage is TRBJ1-2; TRBD1 might be the D (6 bases). This CDR3 contains 15 residues. Looked up from germline, CDR1 is SGHRS and CDR2 is YFSETQ. V shed 5 bases and J shed 5 bases, with 19 bases lying between them. CDR3 residues: CASRFDLGGAYGYTF. DNA of the CDR3: TGCGCCAGCAGATTCGATTTGGGGGGCGCTTATGGCTACACCTTC.

CDR3 bases: TGTGCCAGCAGCCGGAAACTTGATCAGCCCCAGCATTTT. It specifies CASSRKLDQPQHF. The V and J genes are TRBV7-2 and TRBJ1-5; D call uncertain. Germline V gene sequence: CDR1 SGHTA, CDR2 FQGNSA. This CDR3 contains 13 residues. The V end lost 5 bases, the J end lost 5 bases, and 10 bases lay between the germline ends.

The rearrangement uses TRBV11-2 and TRBJ2-7, with D uncertain. Germline V gene lookup returns CDR1 SGHAT and CDR2 FQNNGV. V lost 5 bases and J lost 6, with 11 bases in between. This CDR3 contains 12 residues. CDR3 loop: CASSLLSVEQYF. The DNA for the CDR3 is TGTGCCAGCAGCCTTTTGTCGGTCGAGCAGTACTTC.

Written as DNA, the CDR3 is TGTGCCATCAGTAACGGGAGGAATGAGCAGTTCTTC. This gives the protein CAISNGRNEQFF. The V and J genes are TRBV10-3 and TRBJ2-1; TRBD2 matches at 7 bases. The CDR3 totals 12 residues. CDR1 and CDR2 (germline): ENHRY, SYGVKD. J lost 7 bases, V lost 5 bases, and 2 bases had no gene match.

This chain uses TRBV6-2 or TRBV6-3 with TRBJ2-3; 14 bases agree with TRBD2. The CDR3 consists of 17 residues. Per germline, CDR1 MNHEY and CDR2 SVGEGT. J gave up 0 bases and V 5 bases, and 4 bases lay outside the gene matches. The CDR3 sequence is CASSGTSGSWSTDTQYF. The CDR3 nucleotides are TGTGCCAGCAGTGGGACTAGCGGGAGTTGGAGCACAGATACGCAGTATTTT.

This clone appeared a few times. The chain combines TRBV5-1 with TRBJ2-7, with D hard to call. This CDR3 comprises 14 residues. Deletions cut 4 bases from V and 3 bases from J, with 14 bases between. Per the germline V gene, CDR1 is SGHRS and CDR2 is YFSETQ. CDR3 sequence (DNA): TGCGCCAGCAGCCTAACAGAGCCATACTACGAGCAGTACTTC. It encodes CASSLTEPYYEQYF.

The rearrangement joins TRBV11-2 to TRBJ1-5; TRBD1 matches at 7 bases. The V gene end was trimmed by 5 bases and the J gene end by 0 bases; junction bases not matched to a gene: 1. Germline CDR1 reads SGHAT; CDR2 reads FQNNGV. This CDR3 spans 14 amino acids. This chain's CDR3 is CASSAGGSNQPQHF. CDR3 nucleotide sequence: TGTGCCAGCAGCGCAGGGGGTAGCAATCAGCCCCAGCATTTT.

This chain uses TRBV27 with TRBJ1-6; no firm D call. The CDR3 extends over 17 amino acids. CDR1 MNHEY and CDR2 SMNVEV come from the germline V gene (reference sequence). V was pared by 4 bases and J by 4 bases, with 17 bases between. This chain's CDR3 is CASSSPFTENYNSPLHF. Here the CDR3 DNA reads TGTGCCAGCAGTTCACCCTTTACCGAAAATTATAATTCACCCCTCCACTTT.

This CDR3 is CAAGTSGGGNIQYF. The CDR3 region has the DNA TGTGCGGCAGGGACTAGCGGGGGGGGTAACATTCAGTACTTC. The V gene is TRBV5-4, the J gene TRBJ2-4, with 16 bases matching TRBD2. Per the germline V gene, CDR1 is SGHNT and CDR2 is YYREEE (reference sequence). CDR3 length equals 14 residues.

This clone was found once. The chain uses TRBV10-1 and TRBJ2-1; D is uncertain. Germline CDR1 is WNHNN and CDR2 is SYGVQD (reference sequence). Trimming removed 4 bases at V and 6 bases at J, with 16 bases between. The CDR3 sequence is 15 residues long. Here the CDR3 DNA reads TGCGCCAGCAGTGGACTTACCTCTACGGCCAATGAGCAGTTCTTC. Its protein is CASSGLTSTANEQFF.

The chain combines TRBV30 with TRBJ1-6, with 12 bases that match TRBD1. Losses at the gene ends were 3 bases for V and 6 bases for J; bases not matched to a gene: 18. CDR1 and CDR2 (germline): GTSNPN, SVGIG (reference sequence). The CDR3 is made up of 20 amino acids. DNA for the CDR3: TGTGCCTGGAGAACGCCCTCCGGGACAGGGGGCCGGTTAGGTAATTCACCCCTCCACTTT. The encoded protein is CAWRTPSGTGGRLGNSPLHF.

This clone is categorized as medium-sized (0.01 to 0.1%). The CDR3 DNA is TGTGCCAGCAGCTTGGCGGTCCTCTACGAGCAGTACGTC. This encodes CASSLAVLYEQYV. The chain carries TRBV5-5 and TRBJ2-7, with no clear D. The CDR3 has 13 amino acids. Trimming pared 0 bases from V and 3 bases from J, leaving 7 bases between. Germline V gives CDR1 SGHKS, CDR2 YYEKEE (reference sequence).

The rearrangement joins TRBV12-2 to TRBJ1-3; the D call of TRBD1 is as the table states it, not checked on the DNA. TRBV12-2 represents a pseudogene. The CDR3 sequence is 18 residues long. CDR3 sequence: CASRSIFGDTGAGNTIYF. The CDR3 DNA is TGTGCAAGTCGCTCAATATTTGGAGATACAGGGGCTGGAAACACCATATATTTT.

This clone came up once. The chain recombines TRBV20-1 with TRBJ1-2; D is unresolved. Between the trimmed V and J ends, which lost 4 bases and 4 bases, there was a span of 4 bases. This CDR3 contains 10 residues. Germline CDR1 DFQATT, CDR2 SNEGSKA (reference sequence). The CDR3 DNA reads TGCAGTGCTACTGGCTATGGCTACACCTTC. Protein sequence: CSATGYGYTF.

The chain uses TRBV7-9 and TRBJ1-6, with a possible D match to TRBD1 (6 bases). The CDR3 spans 14 residues. The V gene lost 6 bases and the J gene lost 9 bases, with 15 bases spanning the gap. Germline-derived CDR1 and CDR2 are SEHNR and FQNEAQ (reference sequence). Here the CDR3 DNA reads TGTGCCAGCAGTCTTACAGGGATCGGTTCACCCCTCCACTTT. Its translation: CASSLTGIGSPLHF.

The chain uses TRBV10-3 and TRBJ1-3; unclear D gene. Between the trimmed V and J ends, which lost 4 bases and 0 bases, there was a span of 10 bases. This CDR3 comprises 15 residues. Germline CDR1 and CDR2: ENHRY and SYGVKD. The CDR3 loop reads CAISAPAISGNTIYF. Here the CDR3 DNA reads TGTGCCATCAGTGCCCCGGCTATCTCTGGAAACACCATATATTTT.

The rearrangement links TRBV5-6 to TRBJ1-2; TRBD1 agrees at 7 bases. Germline CDR1 reads SGHDT; CDR2 reads YYEEEE. Trimming removed 6 bases from V and 4 bases from J; junction bases left unmatched: 9. The CDR3 consists of 14 residues. CDR3 protein: CASTARGRFYGYTF. The CDR3 region has the DNA TGTGCCAGCACCGCGAGGGGGCGCTTCTATGGCTACACCTTC.

This chain's CDR3 is CASSSVGKGGNSPLHF. The CDR3 DNA sequence: TGTGCCAGCAGTAGTGTAGGAAAGGGTGGGAATTCACCCCTCCACTTT. The chain carries TRBV2 and TRBJ1-6; D ambiguous. The CDR3 loop spans 16 amino acids. Germline-derived CDR1 and CDR2 are SNHLY and FYNNEI. V dropped 5 bases and J dropped 7 bases, with 18 bases sitting between them.

This clone was picked up one time. This sequence joins TRBV11-1 and TRBJ2-7; no reliable D call. V shed 1 base and J shed 3 bases, with 7 bases lying between them. Germline V CDR1 and CDR2: SGHAT, FQDESV (reference sequence). The CDR3 runs 13 residues. In nucleotides, the CDR3 is TGTGCCAGCAGCTTAGTTCCGGTCTACGAGCAGTACTTC. The encoded protein is CASSLVPVYEQYF.

The chain combines TRBV10-2 with TRBJ2-7; 9 bases match TRBD1. The ends lost 6 bases at V and 6 bases at J; junction bases unmatched: 6. CDR1 is WSHSY and CDR2 is SAAADI in the germline V gene. CDR3 length: 13 residues. CDR3 in DNA: TGCGCCAGCAGGGGGACAGGGTTTAGCGAGCAGTACGTC. Translating gives CASRGTGFSEQYV.

This rearrangement joins TRBV24-1 to TRBJ1-4, with 8 positions matching TRBD1. With 3 bases clipped from V and 10 bases from J, the junction kept 15 bases outside the gene matches. CDR1 KGHDR and CDR2 SFDVKD come from the germline V gene. The CDR3 has 17 amino acids. This CDR3 reads CATSDPPDRDPFGKLFF. Here the CDR3 DNA reads TGTGCCACCAGTGATCCCCCGGACAGGGACCCTTTTGGAAAACTGTTTTTT.

The V and J genes are TRBV18 and TRBJ2-7; 8 bases are shared with TRBD2. Looked up from germline, CDR1 is KGHSH and CDR2 is LQKENI. V lost 3 bases, J lost 3 bases, and 7 bases stayed unmatched. CDR3 length: 15 amino acids. The CDR3 DNA reads as TGTGCCAGCTCACCTCCCGGGAGGGGAGGCTACGAGCAGTACTTC. It is translated as CASSPPGRGGYEQYF.

This sequence joins TRBV15 and TRBJ2-5; D gene ambiguous. The CDR3 consists of 14 residues. The germline gives CDR1 LNHNV, CDR2 YYDKDF (reference sequence). V lost 4 bases to trimming and J lost 1 base, with 10 bases between them. CDR3 residues: CATSKGETQETQYF. The CDR3 DNA sequence: TGTGCCACCAGCAAAGGAGAGACCCAAGAGACCCAGTACTTC.